What follows are 21 T cell receptor beta chains derived from one specimen sequenced in a study of identical twins. TCRdb itself ran the 5' RACE reads through MiXCR, one entry per CDR3 protein. The sample has around 250,000 distinct CDR3 sequences; about 13% are singletons. The sample was also reused in another study, on yellow fever vaccine responses in identical twins.

Material for sequencing was memory (CD45RO+) T cells sorted from blood. These receptors all stem from a woman aged 18-29 years in good health.

This clonotype was recorded a few times. The genes are TRBV29-1 and TRBJ2-2; D is perhaps TRBD2 (5 bases). The CDR3 is made up of 12 amino acids. Germline CDR1 SQVTM, CDR2 ANQGSEA. Trimming shortened V by 3 bases and J by 6 bases, and 8 bases separated the two germline ends. The CDR3 DNA reads TGCAGCGTTGAGCGGCGGGCCGGGGAGCTGTTTTTT. Its translation: CSVERRAGELFF.

The chain employs TRBV6-6 and TRBJ2-1; D remains unclear. This CDR3 has 13 residues. Trimming pared 8 bases from V and 6 bases from J, leaving 14 bases between. CDR1 and CDR2 (germline): MNHNY, SVGAGI (reference sequence). CDR3 bases: TGTGCCAGCTGTGTGTGGGTGTCCAATGAGCAGTTCTTC. Protein product: CASCVWVSNEQFF.

The chain joins TRBV7-9 to TRBJ2-3; D call uncertain. V was clipped by 5 bases and J by 0 bases, with 12 bases between them. The V gene's germline CDR1 is SEHNR and CDR2 FQNEAQ (reference sequence). The CDR3 contains 15 residues. The CDR3 reads CASSPLSASTDTQYF. CDR3 nucleotides: TGTGCCAGCAGCCCCCTCTCCGCTAGCACAGATACGCAGTATTTT.

There are a few counts of this clonotype. The rearrangement uses TRBV10-3 and TRBJ2-7; the match to TRBD1 covers 8 bases. V dropped 3 bases and J dropped 6; count of bases not matched to a gene: 7. From germline, CDR1 is ENHRY and CDR2 SYGVKD. The CDR3 spans 14 residues. The CDR3 sequence is CAISDRTGFGEQYF. The CDR3 DNA reads TGTGCCATCAGTGATAGGACAGGGTTTGGCGAGCAGTACTTC.

This clonotype was picked up many times. J is TRBJ2-1 and V is TRBV7-8, with D perhaps being TRBD1 or TRBD2 (5 bases each). With 5 bases removed from V and 2 bases from J, the gap between germline ends came to 16 bases. CDR1 SGHVS and CDR2 FQNEAQ come from the germline V gene. The CDR3 covers 16 residues. The CDR3 here is CASSPSGAGPYNEQFF. The CDR3 DNA sequence: TGTGCCAGCAGCCCAAGTGGGGCGGGTCCCTACAATGAGCAGTTCTTC.

The gene calls are TRBV27 and TRBJ2-7, with D perhaps being TRBD1 or TRBD2 (5 bases each). The CDR3 has 18 residues. From germline, CDR1 is MNHEY and CDR2 SMNVEV (reference sequence). The V and J ends lost 5 bases and 0 bases respectively, with 23 bases between them. CDR3 DNA: TGTGCCAGCAGTCCCCTTGGGAGTAAAGGGGCTTCCTCCTACGAGCAGTACTTC. This encodes CASSPLGSKGASSYEQYF.

The chain uses TRBV6-1 and TRBJ2-7, with 11 bases lining up with TRBD2. Germline-derived CDR1 and CDR2 are MNHNS and SASEGT. The CDR3 is 15 residues long. The trim removed 8 bases at V and 3 bases at J, leaving 9 bases unmatched. CDR3 sequence reads: CASGLSGGAVYEQYF. CDR3 nucleotides: TGTGCCAGCGGGCTTAGCGGGGGGGCTGTCTACGAGCAGTACTTC.

This clonotype was seen a few times. The chain uses TRBV3-1 and TRBJ2-3, with 11 bases lining up with TRBD2. CDR1 LGHDT and CDR2 YNNKEL come from the germline V gene (reference sequence). J was trimmed by 6 bases and V by 2 bases; bases with no gene match: 4. CDR3 length equals 15 residues. CDR3 sequence reads: CASSQLASGGDTQYF. CDR3 coding DNA: TGTGCCAGCAGCCAACTTGCTAGCGGGGGGGATACGCAGTATTTT.

This clonotype was observed a few times. The chain couples TRBV14 to TRBJ1-2; TRBD1 matches at 7 bases. CDR3 length equals 14 residues. V shed 4 bases and J 4 bases; nucleotides not matched to a gene: 6. Germline V gene data show CDR1 as SGHDN and CDR2 as FVKESK. The CDR3 region is CASSPGTDLYGYTF. CDR3 DNA: TGTGCCAGCAGCCCCGGGACAGATCTCTATGGCTACACCTTC.

This clonotype was detected many times. The chain is built from TRBV28 and TRBJ1-1; tentatively, D is TRBD1 (6 bases). Germline V lookup: CDR1 MDHEN, CDR2 SYDVKM. This CDR3 has 13 amino acids. The CDR3 DNA reads TGTGCTACGGTGGGGGGGCCGAAAACTGAAGCTTTCTTT. This encodes CATVGGPKTEAFF.

The rearrangement uses TRBV19 and TRBJ2-4; TRBD1 matches at 7 bases. The CDR3 is made up of 14 amino acids. Per the germline V gene, CDR1 is LNHDA and CDR2 is SQIVND (reference sequence). With 7 bases clipped from V and 5 bases from J, the junction kept 8 bases outside the gene matches. CDR3 coding DNA: TGTGCCAGTACGGGGTTGGGACAGCAAAACATTCAGTACTTC. Protein sequence: CASTGLGQQNIQYF.

In this sample, this clonotype turned up many times. This sequence joins TRBV27 and TRBJ2-3, with D tentatively TRBD2 (6 bases). V was cut by 1 base and J by 2 bases, with 13 bases left in between. The CDR3 loop spans 16 amino acids. CDR1 is MNHEY, CDR2 SMNVEV, per germline (reference sequence). The CDR3 nucleotides are TGTGCCAGCAGTTTATACGCGGGGCGGTACACAGATACGCAGTATTTT. Translated, it gives CASSLYAGRYTDTQYF.

The chain links TRBV12-3 or TRBV12-4 to TRBJ2-1; 13 bases map to TRBD2. Unmatched junction bases numbered 10, after V lost 6 bases and J lost 5 bases. The CDR3 loop spans 17 amino acids. DNA of the CDR3: TGTGCCAGCAGCGGACTAGCGGGAGTTTCCTTTCACAATGAGCAGTTCTTC. Protein product: CASSGLAGVSFHNEQFF.

In its sample, this clonotype was seen a few times. V is TRBV6-1 and J is TRBJ1-5, with no clear D. V was trimmed by 3 bases and J by 5 bases, leaving 8 bases between them. CDR3 length: 13 residues. Germline V gene data show CDR1 as MNHNS and CDR2 as SASEGT. CDR3 protein: CASSESRYQPQHF. The CDR3 nucleotides are TGTGCCAGCAGTGAGAGCAGATATCAGCCCCAGCATTTT.

Concerning this clonotype itself: Just one base apart from a much larger clone, this may be a read error. The chain combines TRBV6-4 with TRBJ2-2; the D gene is possibly TRBD2 (5 bases). Deletions cut 5 bases from V and 4 bases from J, with 11 bases between. CDR3 size: 14 residues. CDR1 and CDR2 from the germline V gene are MRHNA and SNTAGT. The CDR3 protein is CASSLGSSTGELFF. The CDR3 nucleotides read TGTGCCAGCAGTTTGGGGAGCAGCACCGGGGAGCTGTTTTTT.

This clonotype was seen a handful of times. This chain uses TRBV5-5 with TRBJ2-5, with 11 bases aligning to TRBD1. Trimming at V came to 0 bases and at J to 5 bases, leaving 6 bases not matched to a gene. The germline gives CDR1 SGHKS, CDR2 YYEKEE (reference sequence). This CDR3 has 16 amino acids. CDR3 in amino acids: CASSLAGGTGGETQYF. The CDR3 DNA follows: TGTGCCAGCAGCTTGGCCGGGGGGACAGGGGGTGAGACCCAGTACTTC.

This clonotype has more than one count but fewer than ten. This sequence joins TRBV6-1 and TRBJ2-5; perhaps TRBD2 as D (5 bases). Germline CDR1 MNHNS, CDR2 SASEGT. CDR3 length equals 15 residues. The V gene lost 0 bases and the J gene lost 3 bases, with 11 bases spanning the gap. DNA of the CDR3: TGTGCCAGCAGTGAAGCGCAACTAGGGAAAGAGACCCAGTACTTC. Translating gives CASSEAQLGKETQYF.

This clonotype appeared many times. This chain connects TRBV4-2 to TRBJ2-1; D not resolved. Per germline, CDR1 LGHNA and CDR2 YNFKEQ. V shed 1 base and J shed 8 bases, with 6 bases lying between them. The length of the CDR3 is 12 residues. DNA of the CDR3: TGTGCCAGCAGCCAAGGGGCATATGAGCAGTTCTTC. Translated: CASSQGAYEQFF.

The V gene is TRBV29-1, the J gene TRBJ2-5; perhaps TRBD1 as D (7 bases). Trimming removed 6 bases from V and 5 bases from J, with 22 bases in between. The CDR3 covers 15 residues. Germline CDR1 is SQVTM and CDR2 is ANQGSEA. The CDR3 reads CSVVGGQLPGETQYF. The DNA for the CDR3 is TGCAGCGTCGTCGGGGGACAGCTCCCCGGGGAGACCCAGTACTTC.

This clonotype has ten or more counts. V and J are TRBV20-1 and TRBJ1-2; tentative D call: TRBD1 (5 bases). Trimming shortened V by 2 bases and J by 8 bases, and 18 bases separated the two germline ends. CDR1 DFQATT and CDR2 SNEGSKA come from the germline V gene (reference sequence). The CDR3 spans 14 residues. The CDR3 nucleotides are TGCAGTGCTAGACGAAACGGTCAGGGTGGCGGCTACACCTTC. Its translation: CSARRNGQGGGYTF.

This clonotype was observed a few times. The chain carries TRBV7-8 and TRBJ2-5, with 8 bases that match TRBD2. The CDR3 has 13 amino acids. Germline CDR1 SGHVS, CDR2 FQNEAQ. V was pared by 5 bases and J by 4 bases, with 3 bases of the junction left unmatched. The CDR3 loop is CASSPGGRETQYF. In DNA form, the CDR3 reads TGTGCCAGCAGCCCGGGAGGGCGAGAGACCCAGTACTTC.